This T cell receptor beta chain emerged from a study of blood T cell repertoires in COVID-19. In the study overall: The United States, Italy and Spain supplied acute and convalescent COVID-19 samples. In each case, the material was cDNA or gDNA derived from T cells, B-cell-depleted T cells, or PBMCs.

Per germline, CDR1 MNHNY and CDR2 SVGAGI (reference sequence). Trimming left V 1 base short and J 4 bases short, with 14 bases between. CDR3 length: 16 amino acids. This clone turned up a few times. As originally analysed: Nucleated cell counts were estimated from reference gene primer amplification. TCRdb keeps only in-frame clones here, not all; method: immunoSEQ multiplex PCR. The V and J calls and clone size come from that table; D and trimming were worked out from the DNA. The table has around 59,000 clones, more than 70% seen once. The gene calls are TRBV6-6 and TRBJ1-5, with a possible D match to TRBD1 (6 bases). The sequencing sample was made of peripheral blood. The sequence came from a man in his fifties or sixties with acute or convalescent COVID-19. In nucleotides, the CDR3 is TGTGCCAGCAGTTACTTGGCGACAGGAGATAATCAGCCCCAGCATTTT. Its translation: CASSYLATGDNQPQHF.